These T cell receptor beta chains were read from a single sample in a study of cytomegalovirus exposure and HLA in healthy donors. Assay used: immunoSEQ multiplex PCR; TCRdb lists only in-frame clones, some missing. The sample spans 200,000 or so clones; the ten largest clones claim 0.65% to 0.75%. The sample comprised PBMCs. The receptor source for this set is a boy younger than 18 in good health and CMV-seronegative. The CDR3 runs from the conserved cysteine through the conserved F or W. The order of the fields is CDR3 protein, CDR3 DNA, D gene, J gene, V gene. A D gene is named only where the DNA matches it firmly.

CASSESAGYQGTQYF,TGTGCCAGCAGTGAAAGCGCAGGGTATCAGGGTACGCAGTATTTT,.,TRBJ2-3,TRBV6-1
CASSVQGTDTQYF,TGTGCCAGCAGCGTACAGGGCACAGATACGCAGTATTTT,.,TRBJ2-3,TRBV9
CASSPGTGQYF,TGTGCCAGCAGCCCAGGGACAGGGCAGTACTTC,TRBD1,TRBJ2-7,TRBV5-4
CASSGARGLAVSHNEQFF,TGCGCCAGCAGCGGCGCCCGGGGACTAGCGGTAAGCCACAATGAGCAGTTCTTC,TRBD2,TRBJ2-1,TRBV10-2
CASSSHSGDTQYF,TGTGCCAGCAGCTCCCACTCGGGAGATACGCAGTATTTT,.,TRBJ2-3,TRBV7-2
CASSFRERAEAFF,TGTGCCAGCAGCTTTAGAGAGAGGGCAGAAGCTTTCTTT,.,TRBJ1-1,TRBV11-2
CASSQDMSETQYF,TGTGCCAGCAGCCAAGATATGTCAGAGACCCAGTACTTC,.,TRBJ2-5,TRBV4-2
CASSLGYSYEQYF,TGTGCCAGCAGCTTGGGCTATTCCTACGAGCAGTACTTC,.,TRBJ2-7,TRBV7-9
CASSPKTGGSGNTIYF,TGTGCCAGCAGCCCAAAGACAGGCGGCTCTGGAAACACCATATATTTT,.,TRBJ1-3,TRBV7-9
CASSPAGGAQHF,TGTGCCAGCAGCCCCGCTGGGGGGGCCCAGCATTTT,.,TRBJ1-5,TRBV7-9
CASSWDRTGYTF,TGTGCCAGCAGCTGGGACAGGACGGGCTACACCTTC,TRBD1,TRBJ1-2,TRBV5-6
CAISESSQRSYEQYF,TGTGCCATCAGTGAGTCGAGTCAGAGGTCCTACGAGCAGTACTTC,.,TRBJ2-7,TRBV10-3
CASRDPLRTGVINEQFF,TGTGCCAGCAGGGACCCCTTGAGGACAGGGGTAATCAATGAGCAGTTCTTC,TRBD1,TRBJ2-1,TRBV28
CASRLGQGEPSEQYF,TGTGCCAGCAGACTGGGACAGGGTGAGCCTAGCGAGCAGTACTTC,TRBD1,TRBJ2-7,TRBV6-5
CASSYTSGAITGELFF,TGCGCCAGCAGCTACACTAGCGGGGCAATCACCGGGGAGCTGTTTTTT,TRBD2,TRBJ2-2,TRBV5-1
CASSLTGGLEGYTF,TGTGCCAGCAGCTTAACGGGGGGTCTCGAGGGCTACACCTTC,.,TRBJ1-2,TRBV7-3
CASSSTGEAFF,TGTGCCAGCAGTTCGACAGGGGAAGCTTTCTTT,TRBD1,TRBJ1-1,TRBV27
CASSESTGSSAEAFF,TGCGCCAGCAGTGAGTCGACAGGATCGAGCGCTGAAGCTTTCTTT,.,TRBJ1-1,TRBV10-1
CASSSNNEQFF,TGTGCCAGCAGCTCCAACAATGAGCAGTTCTTC,.,TRBJ2-1,TRBV7-3
CASSVIRKNIQYF,TGTGCCAGCAGCGTAATCAGAAAAAACATTCAGTACTTC,.,TRBJ2-4,TRBV9
CASSLVSRDYEQYF,TGCGCCAGCAGCTTGGTTTCCAGGGACTACGAGCAGTACTTC,.,TRBJ2-7,TRBV5-1
CASTLGAGNNEQFF,TGCGCCAGCACCCTGGGGGCAGGGAACAATGAGCAGTTCTTC,.,TRBJ2-1,TRBV5-1
CATSRDPGGHLNEQFF,TGTGCCACCAGCAGAGATCCAGGGGGACACCTAAATGAGCAGTTCTTC,TRBD1,TRBJ2-1,TRBV15
CASSLEGSNSYNEQFF,TGTGCCAGCAGCTTGGAGGGGTCAAACTCCTACAATGAGCAGTTCTTC,.,TRBJ2-1,TRBV5-6
CASSVATSGGSTDTQYF,TGTGCCAGCAGCGTAGCTACGAGCGGGGGCTCCACAGATACGCAGTATTTT,TRBD2,TRBJ2-3,TRBV9
CASSPGQGATSYEQYF,TGCGCCAGCAGCCCAGGACAGGGTGCCACCTCCTACGAGCAGTACTTC,TRBD1,TRBJ2-7,TRBV4-1
CASSFPGQSYGYTF,TGTGCCAGCAGTTTTCCGGGACAGAGCTATGGCTACACCTTC,TRBD1,TRBJ1-2,TRBV28
CASSLGGQGTGELFF,TGTGCCAGCAGCTTGGGGGGGCAAGGCACCGGGGAGCTGTTTTTT,.,TRBJ2-2,TRBV11-2
CASSTQAYEQYF,TGTGCCAGCAGTACACAGGCTTACGAGCAGTACTTC,.,TRBJ2-7,TRBV6-6
CASSFAGQGNYGYTF,TGTGCCAGCAGCTTCGCGGGACAGGGAAACTATGGCTACACCTTC,TRBD1,TRBJ1-2,TRBV11-2
CASCRSHTGDTDTQYF,TGTGCCAGCTGTCGATCACACACAGGGGACACAGATACGCAGTATTTT,TRBD1,TRBJ2-3,TRBV7-9
CASSRQYNEQFF,TGTGCCAGCAGCCGGCAATACAATGAGCAGTTCTTC,.,TRBJ2-1,TRBV14
CASSQRGNSPLHF,TGTGCCAGCAGCCAGCGGGGGAATTCACCCCTCCACTTT,.,TRBJ1-6,TRBV14
CASSLAVPAGGLSDTQYF,TGTGCCAGCAGCTTAGCGGTCCCAGCGGGGGGGCTTTCAGATACGCAGTATTTT,TRBD2,TRBJ2-3,TRBV11-2
CASSLFDGATNEKLFF,TGTGCCAGCAGTTTATTTGACGGGGCAACTAATGAAAAACTGTTTTTT,.,TRBJ1-4,TRBV28
CASSQGRGETDTQYF,TGCGCCAGCAGCCAAGGGCGGGGGGAGACAGATACGCAGTATTTT,TRBD2,TRBJ2-3,TRBV4-1
CTSSHSDWPPEAFF,TGCACCAGCAGCCACTCCGACTGGCCCCCTGAAGCTTTCTTT,.,TRBJ1-1,TRBV1
CASSSGRTYNSPLHF,TGTGCCAGCAGCTCCGGTCGAACCTATAATTCACCCCTCCACTTT,.,TRBJ1-6,TRBV7-6
CASRAGSNQPQHF,TGTGCCAGCAGGGCGGGGAGCAATCAGCCCCAGCATTTT,.,TRBJ1-5,TRBV6-5
CASSPSGILGEKLFF,TGTGCCAGTAGTCCCTCCGGGATCCTAGGAGAAAAACTGTTTTTT,.,TRBJ1-4,TRBV19
CAWSVGEEAFF,TGTGCCTGGAGTGTCGGGGAGGAAGCTTTCTTT,.,TRBJ1-1,TRBV30
CASRPTAGGRKTQYF,TGTGCCAGCAGGCCCACAGCGGGGGGGCGGAAGACCCAGTACTTC,TRBD2,TRBJ2-5,TRBV27
CASSLGIVYRTRNNEQFF,TGCGCCAGCAGCTTGGGCATTGTTTATCGGACAAGAAACAATGAGCAGTTCTTC,.,TRBJ2-1,TRBV5-1
CASSRMDTYYGYTF,TGTGCCAGCAGCCGTATGGACACATACTATGGCTACACCTTC,.,TRBJ1-2,TRBV14
CSVDLLRRGREGQFF,TGCAGCGTTGACCTTCTGCGGCGGGGAAGGGAGGGGCAGTTCTTC,TRBD2,TRBJ2-1,TRBV29-1
CASSYSGGETQYF,TGTGCCAGCAGTTACTCAGGCGGGGAGACCCAGTACTTC,.,TRBJ2-5,TRBV6-5